One sample yielded the 18 T cell receptor beta chains listed below, sequenced in a study of T-cell reconstitution after alpha-beta-depleted transplantation in children. A library of TCRbeta sequences, prepared with unique molecular identifiers, was generated. MiXCR was run by TCRdb on the PCR reads, yielding one entry per CDR3 protein. Of about 830,000 distinct CDR3 sequences detected, roughly 16% appear once; the ten largest clones hold roughly 4.8%. This material consisted of PBMCs, mostly from graft donor cells, taken 360 days after TCRalphabeta/CD19-depleted stem cell transplant. These receptors originate from a male patient aged 5 to 17 who had a stem cell transplant for acute lymphoblastic leukemia, so the T cells may come from the graft donor.

This clonotype was seen more than once but under ten times. This rearrangement joins TRBV9 to TRBJ2-1; no definite D call. In germline, CDR1 is SGDLS, CDR2 YYNGEE. Between the trimmed V and J ends, which lost 2 bases and 5 bases, there was a span of 11 bases. This CDR3 spans 14 amino acids. CDR3 DNA: TGTGCCAGCAGCGTGGAAAAGATTGACAATGAGCAGTTCTTC. Amino acids: CASSVEKIDNEQFF.

The V gene is TRBV4-1, the J gene TRBJ2-1; 10 bases agree with TRBD2. The CDR3 is 18 residues long. Germline trimming cut 1 base from V and 4 bases from J; bases unmatched to any gene: 10. The germline V gene encodes CDR1 MGHRA and CDR2 YSYEKL. CDR3 coding DNA: TGCGCCAGCAGCCAAGTGTCGCTAGCGGGAGACCTTTACAATGAGCAGTTCTTC. Translation: CASSQVSLAGDLYNEQFF.

This clonotype showed up many times. The rearrangement links TRBV19 to TRBJ1-1; TRBD1 aligns across 8 bases. This CDR3 comprises 14 residues. Germline lookup yields CDR1 LNHDA and CDR2 SQIVND (reference sequence). After removal of 7 bases from V and 0 bases from J, the junction contained 4 bases not matched to a gene. The CDR3 region is CASNRQGLNTEAFF. Written as DNA, the CDR3 is TGTGCCAGTAACCGACAGGGGCTGAACACTGAAGCTTTCTTT.

This clonotype was counted only a few times. The gene calls are TRBV23-1 and TRBJ1-5, with 9 bases lining up with TRBD1. TRBV23-1 is an ORF, with its function uncertain. The CDR3 covers 15 residues. Losses at the gene ends were 2 bases for V and 2 bases for J; bases not matched to a gene: 1. Here the CDR3 reads CASSQDRGGNQPQHF. The DNA of the CDR3 is TGCGCCAGCAGTCAAGACAGGGGGGGCAATCAGCCCCAGCATTTT.

The V and J genes are TRBV14 and TRBJ2-4; possibly TRBD2 for D (6 bases). Germline V gene lookup returns CDR1 SGHDN and CDR2 FVKESK. Trimming took 1 base from V and 6 from J, leaving 10 bases between them. CDR3 length: 14 residues. The CDR3 here is CASSQAGVGNIQYF. Written as DNA, the CDR3 is TGTGCCAGCAGCCAAGCGGGAGTGGGAAACATTCAGTACTTC. The full variable domain, with the rest looked up from reference TRBV14 and TRBJ2-4, is EAGVTQFPSHSVIEKGQTVTLRCDPISGHDNLYWYRRVMGKEIKFLLHFVKESKQDESGMPNNRFLAERTGGTYSTLKVQPAELEDSGVYFCASSQAGVGNIQYFGAGTRLSVL.

The table lists this clonotype with a few counts. The chain recombines TRBV24-1 with TRBJ2-1; 8 nucleotides line up with TRBD2. Germline V gene sequence: CDR1 KGHDR, CDR2 SFDVKD. The CDR3 length is 18 residues. With 5 bases clipped from V and 10 bases from J, the junction kept 21 bases outside the gene matches. This chain's CDR3 is CATSGSLGGAVGKGEQFF. CDR3 DNA sequence: TGTGCCACCAGTGGATCCCTCGGGGGGGCCGTCGGGAAGGGAGAGCAGTTCTTC.

This clonotype was detected only a few times. This chain connects TRBV13 to TRBJ1-2, with D possibly TRBD1 on 6 matching bases. Germline loops: CDR1 PRHDT, CDR2 FYEKMQ (reference sequence). The CDR3 length is 14 residues. Trimming took off 8 bases at V and 0 bases at J, with 13 bases between the two ends. In DNA, the CDR3 is TGTGCCAGCGGCAGGGGAGCCCCTAACTATGGCTACACCTTC. This encodes CASGRGAPNYGYTF.

V usage is TRBV19 and J usage is TRBJ1-2, with 8 nucleotides matching TRBD1. V lost 3 bases and J lost 4; bases outside the gene matches: 7. CDR1 and CDR2 (germline): LNHDA, SQIVND (reference sequence). The CDR3 covers 15 residues. The CDR3 sequence: CASSIGTGVIYGYTF. The CDR3 coding sequence is TGTGCCAGTAGTATCGGGACAGGAGTTATCTATGGCTACACCTTC.

The rearrangement links TRBV7-9 to TRBJ2-3; D gene ambiguous. The germline CDR1 and CDR2 sequences are SEHNR and FQNEAQ (reference sequence). The length of the CDR3 is 15 residues. V was pared by 5 bases and J by 2 bases, with 14 bases between. This CDR3 reads CASSPRLPDTDTQYF. The CDR3 bases are TGTGCCAGCAGCCCGCGACTGCCGGACACAGATACGCAGTATTTT.

The chain joins TRBV5-1 to TRBJ2-7, with 8 bases fitting TRBD2. Germline-derived CDR1 and CDR2 are SGHRS and YFSETQ. The ends lost 0 bases at V and 4 bases at J; junction bases unmatched: 12. The CDR3 has 17 residues. CDR3 residues: CASSLVWATAGVYEQYF. CDR3 in DNA: TGCGCCAGCAGCTTGGTATGGGCGACAGCGGGAGTGTACGAGCAGTACTTC. Looking up the rest from reference TRBV5-1 and TRBJ2-7 gives the full variable domain: KAGVTQTPRYLIKTRGQQVTLSCSPISGHRSVSWYQQTPGQGLQFLFEYFSETQRNKGNFPGRFSGRQFSNSRSEMNVSTLELGDSALYLCASSLVWATAGVYEQYFGPGTRLTVT.

This clonotype was picked up many times. The chain has TRBV12-3 or TRBV12-4 and TRBJ2-5, with 15 bases that match TRBD2. The CDR3 covers 15 residues. V lost 8 bases, J lost 4 bases, and 5 bases stayed unmatched. CDR3 DNA sequence: TGTGCCAGCGGGGGGGGACTAGCGGGAGGAGAGACCCAGTACTTC. Its protein is CASGGGLAGGETQYF.

This sequence joins TRBV29-1 and TRBJ2-1, with D unresolved. Between the trimmed V and J ends, which lost 4 bases and 0 bases, there was a span of 13 bases. From germline, CDR1 is SQVTM and CDR2 ANQGSEA. This CDR3 region has 15 residues. This CDR3 reads CSVAVSSGSYNEQFF. The CDR3 nucleotides are TGCAGCGTTGCGGTGTCATCGGGCTCCTACAATGAGCAGTTCTTC.

This chain links TRBV9 with TRBJ2-1; 8 nucleotides align to TRBD2. The V gene end was trimmed by 0 bases and the J gene end by 0 bases; junction bases not matched to a gene: 17. The length of the CDR3 is 21 residues. From germline, CDR1 is SGDLS and CDR2 YYNGEE. This CDR3 reads CASSVAVGVAGFRGSYNEQFF. The CDR3 region has the DNA TGTGCCAGCAGCGTAGCGGTTGGGGTAGCGGGATTCCGGGGCTCCTACAATGAGCAGTTCTTC.

The J gene is TRBJ2-1, the V gene TRBV7-3; TRBD2 agrees at 8 bases. The CDR3 is 16 amino acids. Per germline, CDR1 SGHTA and CDR2 FQGTGA. V trimming: 5 bases; J trimming: 4 bases; junction bases outside the gene matches: 10. The DNA of the CDR3 is TGTGCCAGCAGCCCCCGGGGGGGCTTTTCTTACAATGAGCAGTTCTTC. This sequence encodes CASSPRGGFSYNEQFF.

This clonotype was counted ten times or more. The chain is built from TRBV7-9 and TRBJ1-4; TRBD1 aligns across 9 bases. Germline trimming cut 4 bases from V and 3 bases from J; bases unmatched to any gene: 0. From germline, CDR1 is SEHNR and CDR2 FQNEAQ (reference sequence). This CDR3 comprises 14 residues. The CDR3 DNA sequence: TGTGCCAGCAGCTGGGACAGGGCTAATGAAAAACTGTTTTTT. This gives the protein CASSWDRANEKLFF.

A few counts support this clonotype. CDR3: CASSLSGFNEKLFF. CDR3 DNA sequence: TGTGCCAGCAGCTTATCCGGATTTAATGAAAAACTGTTTTTT. The chain is built from TRBV7-9 and TRBJ1-4; D is unresolved. The CDR3 consists of 14 residues. Per the germline V gene, CDR1 is SEHNR and CDR2 is FQNEAQ (reference sequence). V gave up 2 bases and J gave up 4 bases, with 8 bases separating them.

This clonotype has more than one count but fewer than ten. The chain joins TRBV4-2 to TRBJ1-5, with a possible D match to TRBD1 (6 bases). The CDR3 is made up of 15 amino acids. Germline CDR1 is LGHNA and CDR2 is YNFKEQ. V lost 0 bases and J 5 bases, leaving 11 bases between the germline ends. CDR3 DNA: TGTGCCAGCAGCCAAGACGCCGGGGGCTATCAGCCCCAGCATTTT. This translates into CASSQDAGGYQPQHF.

V is TRBV5-4 and J is TRBJ1-3; unclear D gene. Trimming removed 2 bases from V and 0 bases from J, with 6 bases in between. The CDR3 is 14 amino acids. Germline V CDR1 and CDR2: SGHNT, YYREEE (reference sequence). The CDR3, as DNA: TGTGCCAGCAGCTTTGATAGCTCTGGAAACACCATATATTTT. This translates into CASSFDSSGNTIYF.